This is a list of T cell receptor beta chains from one sample in a study of blood T cell repertoires in COVID-19. Repertoires were generated with immunoSEQ multiplex PCR, while TCRdb's copy carries only in-frame clones and drops some. The sample yields about 330,000 clones, about 90% seen once. The sample comprised PBMCs or T cells enriched from blood (not recorded which). The receptors were sampled from a woman under 40 who had recovered from COVID-19. CDR3s include the opening cysteine and the closing phenylalanine or tryptophan. D genes are given only for firm matches. Where a row states a size, it is once, few, many or the class of an expanded clone; other rows omit it.

j_call	clone_size	d_call	v_call	cdr3_nt	cdr3_aa
TRBJ2-5	once	TRBD2	TRBV18	TGTGCCAGCTCACCCCCCAGCGGGGCCTACCAAGAGACCCAGTACTTC	CASSPPSGAYQETQYF
TRBJ2-1	once	TRBD2	TRBV6-4	TGTGCCAGCAGCCTGGCCGGGGGGGCCTACAATGAGCAGTTCTTC	CASSLAGGAYNEQFF
TRBJ1-1	NA	TRBD1	TRBV7-2	TGTGCCAGCAGCTCGATGGGACAGCCCAGGGCTGAAGCTTTCTTT	CASSSMGQPRAEAFF
TRBJ1-2	NA	NA	TRBV5-1	TGCGCCAGCAGCTTGGGGTGGGGGCCTAACTATGGCTACACCTTC	CASSLGWGPNYGYTF
TRBJ2-7	once	TRBD1	TRBV7-8	TGTGCCAGCAGCCAGATGGGACAGGGGGTAAGGTACGAGCAGTACTTC	CASSQMGQGVRYEQYF
TRBJ1-2	NA	NA	TRBV3-1/TRBV3-2	TGTGCCAGCAGCCAAGAGATCGGCTATGGCTACACCTTC	CASSQEIGYGYTF
TRBJ1-5	NA	TRBD1	TRBV10-3	TGTGCCATCAGTGACTCCTCCCGACAGGGGACCCGCAATCAGCCCCAGCATTTT	CAISDSSRQGTRNQPQHF
TRBJ1-2	NA	TRBD1	TRBV7-9	TGTGCCAGCAGCTTAGTCGGGACAGGGCAGGGCTACACCTTC	CASSLVGTGQGYTF
TRBJ1-1	NA	NA	TRBV18	TGTGCCAGCTCACAGAGGAACACTGAAGCTTTCTTT	CASSQRNTEAFF
TRBJ1-1	NA	TRBD1	TRBV9	TGTGCCAGCAGCGTAGATAGGGGGAATGGAGGTTCGACAGGGCGTGAAGCTTTCTTT	CASSVDRGNGGSTGREAFF
TRBJ2-3	NA	NA	TRBV5-1	TGCGCCAGCAGAACACAGACGGGCACAGATACGCAGTATTTT	CASRTQTGTDTQYF
TRBJ1-5	NA	NA	TRBV2	TGTGCCAGCAGTGGGCGAGGGTATCAGCCCCAGCATTTT	CASSGRGYQPQHF
TRBJ1-1	NA	TRBD1	TRBV27	TGTGCCAGCAGTTCGACAGGGGGGCTCACTGAAGCTTTCTTT	CASSSTGGLTEAFF
TRBJ2-2	NA	NA	TRBV7-8	TGTGCCAGCAGCTTAGCCAGCGCAGTGTTCGGGGAGCTGTTTTTT	CASSLASAVFGELFF
TRBJ1-1	NA	TRBD1	TRBV6-5	TGTGCCAGCAGTTACACGACAGGGGGCACTGAAGCTTTCTTT	CASSYTTGGTEAFF
TRBJ1-6	NA	NA	TRBV30	TGTGCCTGGGGTCCGGGAGTAAATTCACCCCTCCACTTT	CAWGPGVNSPLHF
TRBJ2-7	NA	NA	TRBV7-2	TGTGCCAGCACCCTCAATGGACTCTCCTACGAGCAGTACTTC	CASTLNGLSYEQYF
TRBJ2-3	NA	TRBD1	TRBV29-1	TGCAGCGTTGATGGGACAGGGGGCTCAGATACGCAGTATTTT	CSVDGTGGSDTQYF
TRBJ2-7	once	NA	TRBV27	TGTGCCATCTCCTATTTTTCGTACGAGCAGTACTTC	CAISYFSYEQYF
TRBJ2-1	NA	TRBD2	TRBV7-8	TGTGCCAGCAGCCATCCACTAGCGGGGGGATACAATGAGCAGTTCTTC	CASSHPLAGGYNEQFF
TRBJ1-2	NA	NA	TRBV28	TGTGCCAGCAGTTCCCTGGGGGCGAGGAGCTACACCTTC	CASSSLGARSYTF
TRBJ2-7	once	NA	TRBV6-1	TGTGCCAGCAGTGAAGCCTACGACTTTTTATACGAGCAGTACTTC	CASSEAYDFLYEQYF
TRBJ1-1	NA	NA	TRBV27	TGTGCCAGCAGTCCTCGGACAGAAAACACTGAAGCTTTCTTT	CASSPRTENTEAFF
TRBJ1-5	NA	TRBD1	TRBV12-3/TRBV12-4	TGTGCCAGCAGCTCCAGGGGGAATCAGCCCCAGCATTTT	CASSSRGNQPQHF
TRBJ2-4	once	TRBD1	TRBV6-5	TGTGCCAGCAGCGCCGGGACAGGGGGTGACATTCAGTACTTC	CASSAGTGGDIQYF
TRBJ1-2	NA	TRBD1	TRBV6-5	TGTGCCAGCAGTTCTGGACAGGGGGCGCGAGGCTACACCTTC	CASSSGQGARGYTF
TRBJ1-1	NA	NA	TRBV19	TGTGCCAGTAGTATAGCCTTCCCCGGGGACACTGAAGCTTTCTTT	CASSIAFPGDTEAFF
TRBJ1-1	NA	NA	TRBV6-2/TRBV6-3	TGTGCCAGCAGTTCACCGGGACAACTTATGAACACTGAAGCTTTCTTT	CASSSPGQLMNTEAFF
TRBJ1-1	NA	NA	TRBV27	TGTGCCAGCAGTTTACGAGGGATGGGCACTGAAGCTTTCTTT	CASSLRGMGTEAFF
TRBJ1-2	NA	NA	TRBV6-2/TRBV6-3	TGTGCCAGCAGCCGCCTGAGGTTTAACTATGGCTACACCTTC	CASSRLRFNYGYTF
TRBJ1-2	NA	TRBD1	TRBV18	TGTGCCAGCTCACCACCGCTAGGTTTGACAGGGGACTATGGCTACACCTTC	CASSPPLGLTGDYGYTF
TRBJ2-5	NA	TRBD1	TRBV15	TGTGCCACCAGCAGAGATCAGGGGGCGCGGTGGGAGACCCAGTACTTC	CATSRDQGARWETQYF
TRBJ2-1	NA	TRBD2	TRBV28	TGTGCCAGCAGTTCGACCGCCGGGGGGAATATGCCGTTCTTC	CASSSTAGGNMPFF
TRBJ1-1	NA	NA	TRBV25-1	TGTGCCAGCAGTGAAATCCGCCCGGGGGGGGTGAACACTGAAGCTTTCTTT	CASSEIRPGGVNTEAFF
TRBJ1-2	NA	TRBD1	TRBV2	TGTGCCAGGGGGGCGACAGGGGTTGTTGGCTACACCTTC	CARGATGVVGYTF
TRBJ1-1	NA	NA	TRBV7-9	TGTGCCAGCAGCCCACTCGGGGGGTATGAAGCTTTCTTT	CASSPLGGYEAFF
TRBJ1-1	few	TRBD1	TRBV24-1	TGTGCCACCAGTCGGGAGGGGGCAAAGGGGACTGAAGCTTTCTTT	CATSREGAKGTEAFF
TRBJ2-2	few	NA	TRBV6-2/TRBV6-3	TGTGCCAGCAGTTCCCCCTCGGGGATCGACACCGGGGAGCTGTTTTTT	CASSSPSGIDTGELFF
TRBJ2-5	NA	TRBD1	TRBV9	TGTGCCAGCAGCGTAGGGCCAGGGGGCGCTTCAGAGACCCAGTACTTC	CASSVGPGGASETQYF
TRBJ1-6	NA	NA	TRBV6-1	TGTGCCAGCAGTGAAAGGAGTTCACCCCTCCACTTT	CASSERSSPLHF
TRBJ2-3	NA	NA	TRBV7-9	TGTGCCAGCAGGAGAACTTACAGGGAGGGGAACACAGATACGCAGTATTTT	CASRRTYREGNTDTQYF
TRBJ1-4	NA	TRBD1	TRBV30	TGTGCCTGGAGGTCCCCAGGGGGGCTTAATGAAAAACTGTTTTTT	CAWRSPGGLNEKLFF
TRBJ1-5	NA	NA	TRBV4-1	TGCGCCAGCAGCCAAGATTTGAGAGGGAACCAGCCCCAGCATTTT	CASSQDLRGNQPQHF